The rows below give T cell receptor beta chains drawn from one sample of a study of blood T cell repertoires in COVID-19. TCRdb's table, derived via immunoSEQ multiplex PCR, lists solely in-frame clones and lacks some. The data hold 95,000 to 150,000 clones, with approximately 82% observed a single time. The material sequenced was peripheral blood. These TCRs come from a woman between 45 and 60 years old with acute or convalescent COVID-19. Both conserved end residues are part of each CDR3. The D gene is left open where the match is weak. Part of the rows lack a size; the others show once, few, many or a class for expanded clones.

cdr3_aa	cdr3_nt	v_call	j_call	cdr3_length	d_call	clone_size
CATSDPSDGQGNEQFF	TGTGCCACCAGTGACCCCTCGGATGGACAGGGGAATGAGCAGTTCTTC	TRBV24-1	TRBJ2-1	16	TRBD1	.
CASSLSPTGGTDTQYF	TGTGCCAGCAGTTTATCCCCGACAGGGGGCACAGATACGCAGTATTTT	TRBV27	TRBJ2-3	16	TRBD1	.
CASSPPGLAGEETQYF	TGTGCCAGCAGCCCTCCGGGGCTAGCGGGAGAAGAGACCCAGTACTTC	TRBV14	TRBJ2-5	16	TRBD2	.
CAISSGGDYSGNTIYF	TGTGCCATCAGTTCAGGAGGGGACTACTCTGGAAACACCATATATTTT	TRBV10-3	TRBJ1-3	16	.	.
CASSEGQGPAFF	TGCGCCAGCAGCGAGGGACAGGGGCCAGCTTTCTTT	TRBV5-1	TRBJ1-1	12	TRBD1	.
CASSFAGGELFF	TGTGCCAGCAGTTTTGCGGGGGGGGAGCTGTTTTTT	TRBV28	TRBJ2-2	12	.	.
CASSPQGSEQFF	TGTGCCAGCTCACCGCAGGGGTCTGAGCAGTTCTTC	TRBV18	TRBJ2-1	12	.	.
CASSARTGNYGYTF	TGTGCCAGCAGCGCCCGGACGGGAAACTATGGCTACACCTTC	TRBV7-8	TRBJ1-2	14	.	.
CASSLGDRLAEKLFF	TGTGCCAGCAGCTTAGGGGACAGGCTTGCCGAAAAACTGTTTTTT	TRBV7-9	TRBJ1-4	15	TRBD1	few
CASSQDATGSNTGELFF	TGTGCCAGCAGCCAAGATGCTACCGGTTCGAACACCGGGGAGCTGTTTTTT	TRBV4-2	TRBJ2-2	17	.	.
CATSDPGQDGEQYF	TGTGCCACCAGTGATCCGGGACAGGACGGCGAGCAGTACTTC	TRBV24-1	TRBJ2-7	14	TRBD1	.
CASSARGGSEAFF	TGCGCCAGCAGCGCCCGCGGGGGATCTGAAGCTTTCTTT	TRBV5-1	TRBJ1-1	13	.	.
CASSLGQATEAFF	TGTGCCAGCAGTTTAGGTCAGGCCACTGAAGCTTTCTTT	TRBV12-3/TRBV12-4	TRBJ1-1	13	.	few
CASSQVGGGKFF	TGTGCCAGCAGCCAGGTGGGGGGGGGAAAGTTCTTC	TRBV3-1/TRBV3-2	TRBJ2-1	12	TRBD2	.
CASSWWGRQTEAFF	TGTGCCAGTAGTTGGTGGGGGCGGCAAACTGAAGCTTTCTTT	TRBV19	TRBJ1-1	14	.	.
CSASKTTGGLYGYTF	TGCAGTGCTAGTAAAACAACAGGGGGCCTCTATGGCTACACCTTC	TRBV20-1	TRBJ1-2	15	TRBD1	.
CASSRGQGYGYTF	TGTGCCAGCAGTCGGGGACAGGGCTATGGCTACACCTTC	TRBV27	TRBJ1-2	13	TRBD1	.
CASCRDGGTDTQYF	TGTGCCAGCTGTCGGGATGGAGGGACAGATACGCAGTATTTT	TRBV9	TRBJ2-3	14	.	.
CASSQTDRAYEQYF	TGTGCCAGCAGCCAAACGGACAGGGCCTACGAGCAGTACTTC	TRBV16	TRBJ2-7	14	TRBD1	.
CASSWGQRPSYGYTF	TGTGCCAGCAGTTGGGGACAGCGCCCATCCTATGGCTACACCTTC	TRBV28	TRBJ1-2	15	TRBD1	.
CASRREAGTDTQYF	TGCGCCAGCAGGCGGGAGGCTGGCACAGATACGCAGTATTTT	TRBV5-1	TRBJ2-3	14	TRBD2	.
CASKSVYSNQPQHF	TGTGCCAGTAAATCCGTATATAGCAATCAGCCCCAGCATTTT	TRBV19	TRBJ1-5	14	.	.
CASSLAGLAGGGSYEQYF	TGTGCCAGCAGCTTAGCGGGACTAGCGGGAGGCGGCTCCTACGAGCAGTACTTC	TRBV7-9	TRBJ2-7	18	TRBD2	.
CASSLEGSGLHSSYNEQFF	TGTGCCAGCAGCTTGGAGGGTAGCGGGTTACACAGCTCCTACAATGAGCAGTTCTTC	TRBV5-4	TRBJ2-1	19	TRBD2	.
CASSQFPRRSGDTQYF	TGTGCCAGCAGCCAATTCCCCCGGCGGTCCGGAGATACGCAGTATTTT	TRBV14	TRBJ2-3	16	.	.
CASSRPGIEAFF	TGTGCCAGCAGTAGACCGGGGATTGAAGCTTTCTTT	TRBV6-2/TRBV6-3	TRBJ1-1	12	.	.
CASRAEVEQFF	TGTGCCAGCAGGGCTGAGGTAGAGCAGTTCTTC	TRBV11-2	TRBJ2-1	11	.	.
CASSFQGYEQYF	TGTGCCAGCAGCTTCCAGGGCTACGAGCAGTACTTC	TRBV13	TRBJ2-7	12	.	.
CASSLTSGHTDTQYF	TGTGCCAGCAGCTTGACTAGCGGGCACACAGATACGCAGTATTTT	TRBV7-3	TRBJ2-3	15	TRBD2	.
CASSQDLGGEETQYF	TGTGCCAGCAGCCAAGACTTAGGAGGGGAAGAGACCCAGTACTTC	TRBV7-8	TRBJ2-5	15	.	.